These 28 T cell receptor beta chains originate from one sample sequenced in a study of CD8 T cells in ankylosing spondylitis. TCRdb independently ran MiXCR on the 5' RACE reads; one entry per CDR3 protein. The data show about 240,000 distinct CDR3 sequences, around 9.1% seen once. Sequenced: blood, either unsorted or a sorted T cell fraction (not recorded which). The receptors were gathered from a male donor with ankylosing spondylitis or in good health (not recorded which).

This clonotype was found many times. This sequence joins TRBV5-1 and TRBJ1-2, with D possibly matching TRBD1 (5 bases). CDR1 SGHRS and CDR2 YFSETQ come from the germline V gene. Trimming removed 4 bases from V and 8 bases from J, with 12 bases in between. The CDR3 covers 12 residues. The CDR3 loop reads CASSEGERGYTF. CDR3 DNA sequence: TGCGCCAGCAGCGAAGGGGAAAGGGGCTACACCTTC.

This clonotype has only a few counts. The chain couples TRBV20-1 to TRBJ1-1; D not certain. CDR3 length equals 13 residues. V was pared by 5 bases and J by 3 bases, with 13 bases between. CDR1 DFQATT and CDR2 SNEGSKA come from the germline V gene (reference sequence). The CDR3 DNA reads as TGCAGTGCTCCTCCGGTCACGGACACTGAAGCTTTCTTT. It yields the protein CSAPPVTDTEAFF.

This clonotype was found a few times. The V call is TRBV15, the J call TRBJ1-1; a weak D match, TRBD1 (5 bases). This CDR3 spans 10 amino acids. The germline V and J ends were trimmed by 9 bases and 14 bases, with 16 bases remaining between them. Germline-derived CDR1 and CDR2 are LNHNV and YYDKDF (reference sequence). The CDR3 protein is CATGRGPLFF. CDR3 bases: TGTGCCACTGGGAGGGGCCCTCTCTTCTTT.

This clonotype was picked up many times. The chain has TRBV5-1 and TRBJ1-2; 8 positions agree with TRBD1. V gave up 2 bases and J gave up 8 bases; unmatched junction bases: 11. Looked up from germline, CDR1 is SGHRS and CDR2 is YFSETQ. This CDR3 spans 15 amino acids. The CDR3 bases are TGCGCCAGCAGCTTTTGGGACAGGAGAGTCGGGGGCTACACCTTC. This translates into CASSFWDRRVGGYTF.

In its sample, this clonotype was seen many times. The J gene is TRBJ1-5, the V gene TRBV7-9; D not certain. This CDR3 spans 12 amino acids. Trimming pared 1 base from V and 5 bases from J, leaving 3 bases between. Germline V gene sequence: CDR1 SEHNR, CDR2 FQNEAQ (reference sequence). CDR3 coding DNA: TGTGCCAGCAGCTTAGATTATCAGCCCCAGCATTTT. Residues: CASSLDYQPQHF. The full variable domain, in which reference TRBV7-9 and TRBJ1-5 provide the parts outside the CDR3, is DTGVSQNPRHKITKRGQNVTFRCDPISEHNRLYWYRQTLGQGPEFLTYFQNEAQLEKSRLLSDRFSAERPKGSFSTLEIQRTEQGDSAMYLCASSLDYQPQHFGDGTRLSIL.

This clonotype was recorded many times. This sequence joins TRBV20-1 and TRBJ2-5, with 7 positions matching TRBD1. From germline, CDR1 is DFQATT and CDR2 SNEGSKA (reference sequence). V shed 6 bases, J shed 0 bases, and the junction held 1 base outside the gene matches. The CDR3 length is 12 residues. The CDR3 DNA is TGCAGTGCCAGGGGGTACCAAGAGACCCAGTACTTC. This translates into CSARGYQETQYF.

To note about this clonotype: A much larger clone lies one base from this, so it may be a read error. The chain recombines TRBV20-1 with TRBJ2-5, with D perhaps given as TRBD1 or TRBD2 (5 bases each). CDR1 is DFQATT and CDR2 is SNEGSKA in the germline V gene (reference sequence). This CDR3 has 15 amino acids. CDR3 sequence reads: CSAVPGTRFQEAQYF. The CDR3, as DNA: TGCAGTGCCGTCCCCGGGACCCGGTTTCAAGAGGCCCAGTACTTC.

V is TRBV30 and J is TRBJ2-7; 8 bases agree with TRBD2. The CDR3 length is 14 residues. The V segment lost 1 base and the J segment 4 bases; nucleotides outside the gene matches: 6. Per the germline V gene, CDR1 is GTSNPN and CDR2 is SVGIG (reference sequence). The DNA of the CDR3 is TGTGCCTGGAGTGAGCCGGGGGGGCAATACGAGCAGTACTTC. Translating it yields CAWSEPGGQYEQYF.

This chain joins TRBV19 and TRBJ1-2, with 7 bases aligning to TRBD1. V dropped 1 base and J dropped 5; count of bases not matched to a gene: 10. The CDR3 loop spans 16 amino acids. Germline CDR1 LNHDA, CDR2 SQIVND (reference sequence). CDR3 in amino acids: CASSIGIRDRPYGYTF. For the CDR3, the DNA is TGTGCCAGTAGTATAGGCATCAGGGACAGACCTTATGGCTACACCTTC.

This clonotype was recorded at least ten times. V gene TRBV5-1 combines with J gene TRBJ2-1, with 7 bases identical to TRBD2. Germline-derived CDR1 and CDR2 are SGHRS and YFSETQ. V gave up 4 bases and J gave up 8 bases; unmatched junction bases: 9. The CDR3 has 14 residues. CDR3 nucleotide sequence: TGCGCCAGCAGCCGTGGGGGGGATATGGATGAGCAGTTCTTC. It translates to CASSRGGDMDEQFF.

This clonotype was recorded many times. CDR3 sequence: CASRFSGNKDTQYF. The CDR3, as DNA: TGTGCCAGCAGGTTTAGCGGGAACAAAGATACGCAGTATTTT. J is TRBJ2-3 and V is TRBV12-3 or TRBV12-4; 8 bases fit TRBD2. This CDR3 region has 14 residues. The junction had 7 bases not matched to a gene; V was cut back by 6 bases and J by 5 bases.

Concerning this clonotype itself: This sequence may be a read error, since a much larger clone differs from it by one base. This chain uses TRBV20-1 with TRBJ2-2, with 11 bases fitting TRBD1. Per germline, CDR1 DFQATT and CDR2 SNEGSKA (reference sequence). The CDR3 contains 17 residues. Here the CDR3 reads CCAREKLDRGPLGELFF. As DNA, the CDR3 is TGCTGTGCTAGAGAAAAACTGGACAGGGGGCCTTTAGGGGAGCTGTTTTTT.

This clonotype was counted ten times or more. V is TRBV6-1 and J is TRBJ2-5; D may be TRBD1 or TRBD2 (6 bases each). From germline, CDR1 is MNHNS and CDR2 SASEGT. Trimming shortened V by 5 bases and J by 10 bases, and 26 bases separated the two germline ends. CDR3 length equals 16 residues. The CDR3 reads CASSPTPGTPEGDQYF. CDR3 nucleotide sequence: TGTGCCAGCAGTCCAACTCCCGGGACTCCGGAGGGGGACCAGTACTTC.

This chain links TRBV20-1 with TRBJ2-4; no clear D gene. Deletions cut 3 bases from V and 2 bases from J, with 8 bases between. Per germline, CDR1 DFQATT and CDR2 SNEGSKA (reference sequence). The CDR3 runs 13 residues. CDR3 in amino acids: CSARARTKNIQYF. CDR3 DNA: TGCAGTGCTAGGGCACGAACCAAAAACATTCAGTACTTC.

This clonotype was seen a handful of times. The CDR3 bases are TGTGCCAGCAGTTTGGCAGGGGGGAGCGAGCAGTACTTC. It translates to CASSLAGGSEQYF. This sequence joins TRBV6-6 and TRBJ2-7; D may be TRBD1 (7 bases). Trimming cost V 4 bases and J 6 bases, with 13 bases left between them. The CDR3 runs 13 residues. Germline CDR1 and CDR2: MNHNY and SVGAGI (reference sequence).

The CDR3 is CASSPGTDHGTQYF. CDR3 bases: TGTGCCAGCAGCCCGGGAACCGACCATGGGACCCAGTACTTC. The rearrangement joins TRBV7-2 to TRBJ2-5; D perhaps matches TRBD2 (5 bases). This CDR3 comprises 14 residues. The V end lost 5 bases, the J end lost 7 bases, and 17 bases lay between the germline ends. From germline, CDR1 is SGHTA and CDR2 FQGNSA.

V and J are TRBV20-1 and TRBJ2-5; TRBD1 aligns across 7 bases. Trimming cost V 6 bases and J 1 base; bases outside gene matches: 5. Germline V gives CDR1 DFQATT, CDR2 SNEGSKA (reference sequence). CDR3 length: 13 residues. DNA for the CDR3: TGCAGTGCGGCCCCAGGGGGCCAAGAGACCCAGTACTTC. The encoded protein is CSAAPGGQETQYF.

Ten or more counts support this clonotype. The chain has TRBV4-3 and TRBJ2-1; 8 nucleotides match TRBD2. V lost 3 bases to trimming and J lost 7 bases; unmatched junction nucleotides: 5. Germline assignment: CDR1 LGHNA and CDR2 YSLEER. This CDR3 spans 14 amino acids. The CDR3 nucleotides read TGCGCCAGCAGCCAGAACGGGAGGGTGAATGAGCAGTTCTTC. Its translation: CASSQNGRVNEQFF.

The table lists this clonotype with a few counts. CDR3 sequence reads: CASSPDQETQYF. The CDR3 DNA reads as TGCGCCAGCAGCCCGGATCAAGAGACCCAGTACTTC. The chain recombines TRBV5-1 with TRBJ2-5; D is unclear. The V gene lost 4 bases and the J gene lost 2 bases, with 6 bases spanning the gap. Per germline, CDR1 SGHRS and CDR2 YFSETQ. The CDR3 sequence is 12 residues long.

V and J are TRBV4-3 and TRBJ2-1; possibly TRBD1 for D (5 bases). The CDR3 covers 17 residues. Germline V CDR1 and CDR2: LGHNA, YSLEER. Trimming removed 0 bases at V and 1 base at J, with 13 bases between. The CDR3 DNA reads as TGCGCCAGCAGCCAAGATTGGGGAACAGGTTCCTACAATGAGCAGTTCTTC. Its protein is CASSQDWGTGSYNEQFF.

In this sample, this clonotype turned up many times. This chain uses TRBV15 with TRBJ1-2; D is unresolved. CDR1 is LNHNV, CDR2 YYDKDF, per germline (reference sequence). V lost 5 bases and J 4 bases, leaving 11 bases between the germline ends. The CDR3 has 13 amino acids. The CDR3 loop is CATSGRDTYGYTF. The CDR3 region has the DNA TGTGCCACCAGCGGCCGAGACACCTATGGCTACACCTTC.

In this sample, this clonotype turned up many times. This chain connects TRBV4-3 to TRBJ2-3; D unclear. Germline values: CDR1 LGHNA, CDR2 YSLEER. V was clipped by 3 bases and J by 4 bases, with 14 bases between them. The CDR3 contains 15 residues. The CDR3 sequence: CASSQMDGLSDTQYF. DNA for the CDR3: TGCGCCAGCAGCCAGATGGACGGGTTGTCAGATACGCAGTATTTT.

In its sample, this clonotype was seen many times. The chain links TRBV29-1 to TRBJ1-1; weak D call: TRBD1 (6 bases). The length of the CDR3 is 13 residues. Germline V CDR1 and CDR2: SQVTM, ANQGSEA. With 7 bases removed from V and 5 bases from J, the gap between germline ends came to 17 bases. The CDR3 here is CSATGRAWTEAFF. CDR3 in DNA: TGCAGCGCAACAGGGAGGGCTTGGACTGAAGCTTTCTTT.

In this sample, this clonotype turned up many times. The CDR3 loop reads CASSLMAGEFETQYF. The CDR3 nucleotides read TGTGCCAGCAGCTTAATGGCGGGGGAGTTTGAGACCCAGTACTTC. The rearrangement uses TRBV7-3 and TRBJ2-5; 7 bases are shared with TRBD2. The CDR3 extends over 15 amino acids. Germline V lookup: CDR1 SGHTA, CDR2 FQGTGA. The junction had 7 bases not matched to a gene; V was cut back by 1 base and J by 5 bases.

The chain is built from TRBV6-6 and TRBJ2-1; D remains unclear. Trimming took 6 bases from V and 12 from J, leaving 15 bases between them. This CDR3 region has 12 residues. CDR1 is MNHNY, CDR2 SVGAGI, per germline (reference sequence). The DNA of the CDR3 is TGTGCCAGCAGGCGACCAATAGCATTGCAGTTCTTC. This codes for CASRRPIALQFF.

This clonotype was observed at least ten times. The chain combines TRBV12-3 or TRBV12-4 with TRBJ2-2; unclear D gene. V lost 3 bases, J lost 5 bases, and 13 bases lay in between. CDR3 length: 15 residues. The CDR3 reads CASSFRADPTGELFF. CDR3 bases: TGTGCCAGCAGTTTTCGGGCAGACCCAACCGGGGAGCTGTTTTTT.

This clonotype was recorded many times. DNA of the CDR3: TGCGCCAGCAGCCAAGATCTTGGGGATGGCAATCAGCCCCAGCATTTT. Its protein product is CASSQDLGDGNQPQHF. The chain joins TRBV4-3 to TRBJ1-5; unclear D gene. With 0 bases removed from V and 2 bases from J, the gap between germline ends came to 11 bases. CDR1 and CDR2 from the germline V gene are LGHNA and YSLEER. The CDR3 totals 16 residues.

Worth noting for this clonotype: A much larger clone lies one base from this, so it may be a read error. DNA of the CDR3: TGTGCCAGCAGCCACCGACAGGTCCAAGAGACCCAGTACTTC. Encoded protein: CASSHRQVQETQYF. The V gene is TRBV3-1, the J gene TRBJ2-5; D might be TRBD1 (6 bases). Germline V gives CDR1 LGHDT, CDR2 YNNKEL (reference sequence). Trimming shortened V by 3 bases and J by 1 base, and 9 bases separated the two germline ends. CDR3 length: 14 amino acids.